The 31 T cell receptor beta chains presented below share a single source sample, sequenced in a study of blood T cells in healthy people across ages. A J-beta primer mix and a sample-barcoded 5' primer were used in a second PCR of about 7 to 11 cycles. MiXCR, run by TCRdb on the 5' RACE reads, gives a single entry per CDR3 protein. The table has more than 550,000 distinct CDR3 sequences, approximately 22% seen once. Material: blood. Every receptor here comes from a man in his 70s in good health.

CDR3 nucleotide sequence: TGTGCCAGCAGCTTAGGGCCAGCGAGCACAGATACGCAGTATTTT. Its translation: CASSLGPASTDTQYF. The chain employs TRBV7-9 and TRBJ2-3, with D uncertain. V lost 1 base, J lost 0 bases, and 8 bases lay in between. In germline, CDR1 is SEHNR, CDR2 FQNEAQ (reference sequence). CDR3 length equals 15 residues.

Only a few counts were recorded for this clonotype. The J gene is TRBJ2-1, the V gene TRBV5-6; D may be TRBD2 (5 bases). Trimming pared 7 bases from V and 8 bases from J, leaving 16 bases between. Germline values: CDR1 SGHDT, CDR2 YYEEEE. The CDR3 contains 13 residues. CDR3 sequence: CASLWESDDEQFF. CDR3 DNA: TGTGCCAGCTTGTGGGAGAGTGACGATGAGCAGTTCTTC.

V usage is TRBV5-1 and J usage is TRBJ1-2; 10 nucleotides agree with TRBD1. Germline V gene lookup returns CDR1 SGHRS and CDR2 YFSETQ. The J segment lost 5 bases and the V segment lost 3 bases, leaving 7 bases of the junction unmatched. The CDR3 totals 15 residues. In DNA form, the CDR3 reads TGCGCCAGCAGCTCAACCGGGACAGGGGTTTATGGCTACACCTTC. Residues: CASSSTGTGVYGYTF.

This clonotype has only a few counts. The J gene is TRBJ1-5, the V gene TRBV19; D is undetermined. The V end lost 0 bases, the J end lost 3 bases, and 12 bases lay between the germline ends. Germline values: CDR1 LNHDA, CDR2 SQIVND (reference sequence). This CDR3 comprises 16 residues. This CDR3 reads CASSIDGPALNQPQHF. As DNA, the CDR3 is TGTGCCAGTAGTATAGATGGTCCCGCTCTCAATCAGCCCCAGCATTTT.

The chain uses TRBV20-1 and TRBJ1-3; D is unresolved. Trimming removed 0 bases at V and 9 bases at J, with 18 bases between. Germline assignment: CDR1 DFQATT and CDR2 SNEGSKA (reference sequence). There are 15 residues in the CDR3. CDR3 sequence: CSARDWAGVSSTIYF. In DNA, the CDR3 is TGCAGTGCTAGAGATTGGGCTGGGGTTTCGAGCACCATATATTTT.

This clonotype was seen many times. J is TRBJ2-7 and V is TRBV13, with D possibly TRBD1 on 5 matching bases. Trimming pared 6 bases from V and 6 bases from J, leaving 27 bases between. Germline V gives CDR1 PRHDT, CDR2 FYEKMQ (reference sequence). The CDR3 runs to 17 residues. CDR3 sequence (DNA): TGTGCCAGCAGTTCCCTAACAGCCGGTATACCCCAGGGCGAGCAGTACTTC. It is translated as CASSSLTAGIPQGEQYF.

The chain joins TRBV30 to TRBJ1-5; D is ambiguous. CDR3 length equals 13 residues. Germline CDR1 GTSNPN, CDR2 SVGIG (reference sequence). Trimming stripped 0 bases from V and 4 bases from J, with 7 bases between. The CDR3 region is CAWSVQYNQPQHF. The CDR3 nucleotides read TGTGCCTGGAGTGTACAGTATAATCAGCCCCAGCATTTT.

V usage is TRBV28 and J usage is TRBJ2-5; perhaps TRBD1 as D (6 bases). CDR1 and CDR2 from the germline V gene are MDHEN and SYDVKM. Trimming removed 5 bases from V and 2 bases from J, with 12 bases in between. This CDR3 is built from 14 residues. The CDR3 reads CASSAPGQQETQYF. In nucleotides, the CDR3 is TGTGCCAGCAGTGCCCCGGGACAACAAGAGACCCAGTACTTC.

This clonotype showed up just a few times. J is TRBJ1-3 and V is TRBV11-2; unclear D gene. V lost 4 bases and J lost 0, with 13 bases in between. The CDR3 is made up of 16 amino acids. Germline lookup yields CDR1 SGHAT and CDR2 FQNNGV. CDR3 nucleotide sequence: TGTGCCAGCAGCTCCATCTCACCGAGCTCTGGAAACACCATATATTTT. It translates to CASSSISPSSGNTIYF.

This clonotype was seen only a few times. V gene TRBV5-1 combines with J gene TRBJ2-6, with TRBD2 matching 7 bases. V lost 2 bases to trimming and J lost 1 base; unmatched junction nucleotides: 6. Germline CDR1 and CDR2: SGHRS and YFSETQ. The length of the CDR3 is 17 residues. DNA of the CDR3: TGCGCCAGCAGCTTAGGGCGGGGGATATCTGGGGCCAACGTCCTGACTTTC. Translated, it gives CASSLGRGISGANVLTF.

This clonotype was recorded a few times. The rearrangement joins TRBV7-8 to TRBJ2-1; 7 positions match TRBD1. Per the germline V gene, CDR1 is SGHVS and CDR2 is FQNEAQ. J gave up 8 bases and V 5 bases, and 3 bases lay outside the gene matches. The CDR3 contains 12 residues. The DNA for the CDR3 is TGTGCCAGCAGCCCCCAGGGGGATGAGCAGTTCTTC. Translation gives CASSPQGDEQFF.

The chain recombines TRBV7-9 with TRBJ1-4; D ambiguous. Germline lookup yields CDR1 SEHNR and CDR2 FQNEAQ (reference sequence). The CDR3 covers 16 residues. V gave up 5 bases and J gave up 0 bases, with 13 bases separating them. CDR3 protein: CASSDRRLSTNEKLFF. The CDR3 DNA reads as TGTGCCAGCAGCGATCGCCGACTGTCAACTAATGAAAAACTGTTTTTT.

Comment on this clonotype: This could be a read error, since a much larger clone is one nucleotide away. This sequence joins TRBV12-3 or TRBV12-4 and TRBJ1-1; possible D gene TRBD1, 5 bases. The CDR3 is made up of 14 amino acids. The CDR3 DNA sequence: TGTACCAGCAGTTTAGGGGATGAGGGCACTGAAGCTTTCTTT. Residues: CTSSLGDEGTEAFF.

This clonotype was seen many times. V gene TRBV7-8 combines with J gene TRBJ2-1; no clear D. The CDR3 contains 11 residues. Germline V gene data show CDR1 as SGHVS and CDR2 as FQNEAQ. V was cut by 5 bases and J by 8 bases, with 7 bases left in between. The CDR3 DNA is TGTGCCAGCAGCCTACGACATGAGCAGTTCTTC. It specifies CASSLRHEQFF.

V and J are TRBV5-1 and TRBJ2-1; maybe TRBD1 (5 bases). V was clipped by 0 bases and J by 10 bases, with 14 bases between them. Germline V gene lookup returns CDR1 SGHRS and CDR2 YFSETQ. CDR3 length equals 14 residues. This CDR3 is CASSLAAQGREQFF. CDR3 nucleotides: TGCGCCAGCAGCTTGGCTGCTCAGGGAAGGGAGCAGTTCTTC.

CDR3 loop: CASSFGKGYEQYV. CDR3 in DNA: TGTGCCAGCAGTTTTGGGAAGGGTTACGAGCAGTACGTC. This chain connects TRBV12-3 or TRBV12-4 to TRBJ2-7; D not resolved. V was pared by 3 bases and J by 4 bases, with 10 bases between. This CDR3 has 13 residues.

DNA for the CDR3: TGCAGTGCTAGGGGTCTTTCTACCTCCTACGAGCAGTACTTC. It yields the protein CSARGLSTSYEQYF. The chain recombines TRBV20-1 with TRBJ2-7; D is uncertain. Trimming shortened V by 3 bases and J by 0 bases, and 12 bases separated the two germline ends. The CDR3 consists of 14 residues. Germline V gene sequence: CDR1 DFQATT, CDR2 SNEGSKA (reference sequence).

This clonotype came up a few times. The chain employs TRBV7-8 and TRBJ2-5; 7 bases agree with TRBD1. The assigned J gene may be wrong: the sequence end matches TRBJ2-7 better. This CDR3 region has 14 residues. Germline V lookup: CDR1 SGHVS, CDR2 FQNEAQ. CDR3 amino acids: CASSLVQRGLEQYF. Here the CDR3 DNA reads TGTGCCAGCAGCTTAGTACAAAGGGGGCTCGAGCAGTACTTC.

This chain uses TRBV27 with TRBJ1-2; D remains unclear. The germline gives CDR1 MNHEY, CDR2 SMNVEV (reference sequence). V was clipped by 4 bases and J by 3 bases, with 12 bases between them. This CDR3 comprises 14 residues. CDR3 nucleotides: TGTGCCAGCAGTTCGGCTATGAAGCACTATGGCTACACCTTC. Its translation is CASSSAMKHYGYTF.

This clonotype was found a few times. This chain uses TRBV3-1 with TRBJ2-3; 10 bases are shared with TRBD2. Germline CDR1 and CDR2: LGHDT and YNNKEL (reference sequence). The V gene end was trimmed by 4 bases and the J gene end by 4 bases; junction bases not matched to a gene: 5. This CDR3 spans 15 amino acids. Here the CDR3 reads CASSPSSGSADTQYF. The CDR3 nucleotides read TGTGCCAGCAGCCCTTCTAGCGGGAGCGCAGATACGCAGTATTTT.

This chain links TRBV5-1 with TRBJ2-7, with unresolved D. CDR1 SGHRS and CDR2 YFSETQ come from the germline V gene. The length of the CDR3 is 17 residues. Trimming cost V 4 bases and J 1 base, with 21 bases left between them. The CDR3 region has the DNA TGCGCCAGCAGCCCCGTTGAGTATGTCGAACTATCCTACGAGCAGTACTTC. Its translation is CASSPVEYVELSYEQYF.

This chain links TRBV20-1 with TRBJ2-3; 9 bases match TRBD2. The CDR3 is made up of 14 amino acids. Trimming took 5 bases from V and 8 from J; bases not matched to a gene: 11. CDR1 is DFQATT and CDR2 is SNEGSKA in the germline V gene (reference sequence). The CDR3: CSAGRGLASGTQYF. The CDR3 DNA reads TGCAGTGCTGGGAGGGGACTAGCCTCCGGTACGCAGTATTTT.

This clonotype was counted only a few times. This sequence joins TRBV30 and TRBJ2-5, with 7 bases identical to TRBD1. Germline CDR1 and CDR2: GTSNPN and SVGIG (reference sequence). This CDR3 spans 12 amino acids. The CDR3 loop is CARGTAQETQYF. The CDR3 DNA sequence: TGTGCTCGAGGGACAGCTCAAGAGACCCAGTACTTC. Together with reference TRBV30 and TRBJ2-5, the CDR3 gives the full variable domain: SQTIHQWPATLVQPVGSPLSLECTVEGTSNPNLYWYRQAAGRGLQLLFYSVGIGQISSEVPQNLSASRPQDRQFILSSKKLLLSDSGFYLCARGTAQETQYFGPGTRLLVL.

There are a few counts of this clonotype. This chain links TRBV7-2 with TRBJ2-5, with TRBD2 identical over 7 bases. The tail of the sequence fits TRBJ2-7 better, so the J call may be wrong. Germline CDR1 reads SGHTA; CDR2 reads FQGNSA. CDR3 length equals 15 residues. CDR3 bases: TGTGCCAGCAGCTTAGGGCTAGCGGCCAACTACGAGCAGTACGTC. Amino acids: CASSLGLAANYEQYV.

This clonotype showed up just a few times. The V call is TRBV2, the J call TRBJ2-4; 7 bases agree with TRBD2. CDR3 length: 12 amino acids. In germline, CDR1 is SNHLY, CDR2 FYNNEI. Unmatched junction bases numbered 9, after V lost 4 bases and J lost 15 bases. The CDR3 bases are TGTGCCAGCAGTGTAGAAGTGGGGGGGGGGTACTTC. Residues: CASSVEVGGGYF.

This clonotype was observed at least ten times. V usage is TRBV6-5 and J usage is TRBJ2-5; TRBD1 aligns across 9 bases. The J call may be in error: the DNA end matches TRBJ2-7 better. The CDR3 sequence is 14 residues long. Germline V gene data show CDR1 as MNHEY and CDR2 as SVGAGI. The CDR3 spells CASSRGTGSYEQYF. CDR3 nucleotide sequence: TGTGCCAGCAGCCGCGGGACAGGGTCCTACGAGCAGTACTTC.

The rearrangement joins TRBV12-3 or TRBV12-4 to TRBJ2-1, with D perhaps matching TRBD2 (6 bases). This CDR3 region has 14 residues. Trimming pared 6 bases from V and 0 bases from J, leaving 9 bases between. This CDR3 reads CASRGRDSYNEQFF. The CDR3 coding sequence is TGTGCCAGCAGAGGGCGGGACTCCTACAATGAGCAGTTCTTC.

This clonotype was counted only a few times. This chain joins TRBV6-1 and TRBJ2-7; D not certain. The CDR3 is made up of 13 amino acids. Germline V gene lookup returns CDR1 MNHNS and CDR2 SASEGT. The V end was cut by 7 bases, the J end by 2 bases, with 12 bases between. CDR3 sequence (DNA): TGTGCCAGCAAATTCCTAGGAGCCTACGAGCAGTACTTC. Translation gives CASKFLGAYEQYF.

This clonotype was found many times. The chain links TRBV3-1 to TRBJ2-4, with D uncertain. V lost 1 base and J lost 0, with 13 bases in between. The CDR3 covers 17 residues. The V gene's germline CDR1 is LGHDT and CDR2 YNNKEL (reference sequence). CDR3 loop: CASSQASTASAKNIQYF. The CDR3 bases are TGTGCCAGCAGCCAAGCAAGTACAGCCTCAGCCAAAAACATTCAGTACTTC.

This clonotype has just a few counts. J is TRBJ2-6 and V is TRBV5-1; possibly TRBD1 or TRBD2 for D (5 bases each). V shed 3 bases and J shed 4 bases, with 17 bases lying between them. The CDR3 extends over 17 amino acids. Looked up from germline, CDR1 is SGHRS and CDR2 is YFSETQ. DNA for the CDR3: TGCGCCAGCAGCTCTTCATCCCCGGGGCCCGGGGCCAACGTCCTGACTTTC. Translated, it gives CASSSSSPGPGANVLTF.

The chain is built from TRBV6-6 and TRBJ2-4; D uncertain. This CDR3 region has 17 residues. Germline CDR1 and CDR2: MNHNY and SVGAGI (reference sequence). V lost 4 bases and J lost 0, with 16 bases in between. DNA of the CDR3: TGTGCCAGCAGTTCTCCGATGAGCGCCCTAGCCAAAAACATTCAGTACTTC. Amino acids: CASSSPMSALAKNIQYF.